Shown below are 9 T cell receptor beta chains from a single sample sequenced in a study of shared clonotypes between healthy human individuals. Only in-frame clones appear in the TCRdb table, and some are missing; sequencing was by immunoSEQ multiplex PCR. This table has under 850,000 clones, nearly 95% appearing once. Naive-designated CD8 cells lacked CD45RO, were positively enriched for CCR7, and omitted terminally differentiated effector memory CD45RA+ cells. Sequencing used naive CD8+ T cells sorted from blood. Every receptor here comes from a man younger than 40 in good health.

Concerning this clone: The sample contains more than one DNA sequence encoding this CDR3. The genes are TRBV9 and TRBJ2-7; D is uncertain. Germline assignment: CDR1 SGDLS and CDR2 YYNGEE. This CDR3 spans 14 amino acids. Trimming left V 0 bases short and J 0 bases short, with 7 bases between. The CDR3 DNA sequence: TGTGCCAGCAGCGTAGGATCAGGCTCCTACGAGCAGTACTTC. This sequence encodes CASSVGSGSYEQYF. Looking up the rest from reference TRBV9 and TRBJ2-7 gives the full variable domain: DSGVTQTPKHLITATGQRVTLRCSPRSGDLSVYWYQQSLDQGLQFLIQYYNGEERAKGNILERFSAQQFPDLHSELNLSSLELGDSALYFCASSVGSGSYEQYFGPGTRLTVT.

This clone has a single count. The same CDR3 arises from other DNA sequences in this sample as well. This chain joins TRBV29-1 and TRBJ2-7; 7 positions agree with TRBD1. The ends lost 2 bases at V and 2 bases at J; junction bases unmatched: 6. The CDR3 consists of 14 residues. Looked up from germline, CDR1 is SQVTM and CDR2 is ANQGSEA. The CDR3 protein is CSVETPGQTYEQYF. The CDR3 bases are TGCAGCGTTGAAACTCCGGGACAGACCTACGAGCAGTACTTC.

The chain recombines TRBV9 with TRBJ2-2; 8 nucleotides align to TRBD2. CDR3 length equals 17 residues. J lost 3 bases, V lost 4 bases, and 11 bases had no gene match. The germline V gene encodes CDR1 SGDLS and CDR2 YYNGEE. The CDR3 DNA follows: TGTGCCAGCAGCCCCGGGGGGGGGAGAGCGTACACCGGGGAGCTGTTTTTT. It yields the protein CASSPGGGRAYTGELFF.

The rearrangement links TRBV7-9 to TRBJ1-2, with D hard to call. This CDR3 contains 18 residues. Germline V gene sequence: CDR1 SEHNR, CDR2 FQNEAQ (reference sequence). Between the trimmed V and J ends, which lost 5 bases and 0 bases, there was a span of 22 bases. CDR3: CASSPRRSLESPNYGYTF. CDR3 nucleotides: TGTGCCAGCAGCCCAAGAAGGAGTTTGGAGTCCCCTAACTATGGCTACACCTTC.

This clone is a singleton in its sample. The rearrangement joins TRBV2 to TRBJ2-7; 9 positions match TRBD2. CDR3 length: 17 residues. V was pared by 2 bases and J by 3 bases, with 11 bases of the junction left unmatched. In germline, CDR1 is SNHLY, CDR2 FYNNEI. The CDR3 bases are TGTGCCAGCAGTGAACTAGCGGGATCCCACCCAATCTACGAGCAGTACTTC. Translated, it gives CASSELAGSHPIYEQYF.

In nucleotides, the CDR3 is TGTGCCAGTTCACCCGTTCAGGAGTCCTACGAGCAGTACTTC. Its translation is CASSPVQESYEQYF. V gene TRBV19 combines with J gene TRBJ2-7; D unresolved. In germline, CDR1 is LNHDA, CDR2 SQIVND (reference sequence). CDR3 length equals 14 residues. The ends were cut back, 8 bases at V and 1 base at J, with 15 bases in the middle.

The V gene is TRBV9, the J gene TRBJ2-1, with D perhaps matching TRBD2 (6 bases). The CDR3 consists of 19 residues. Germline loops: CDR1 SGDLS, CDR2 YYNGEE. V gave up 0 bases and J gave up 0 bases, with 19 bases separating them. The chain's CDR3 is CASSVVSRGATSSYNEQFF. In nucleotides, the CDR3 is TGTGCCAGCAGCGTAGTATCTAGGGGAGCGACTAGCTCCTACAATGAGCAGTTCTTC.

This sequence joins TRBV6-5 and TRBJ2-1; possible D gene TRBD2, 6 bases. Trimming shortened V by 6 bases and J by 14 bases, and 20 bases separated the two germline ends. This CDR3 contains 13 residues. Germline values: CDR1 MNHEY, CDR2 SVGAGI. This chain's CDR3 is CASREVPGRDEFF. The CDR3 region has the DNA TGTGCCAGCAGGGAGGTTCCAGGGCGGGATGAGTTCTTC.

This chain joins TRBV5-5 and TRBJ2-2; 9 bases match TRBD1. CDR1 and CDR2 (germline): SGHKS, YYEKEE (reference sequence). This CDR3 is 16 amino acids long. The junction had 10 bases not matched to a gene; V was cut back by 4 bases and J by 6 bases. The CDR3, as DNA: TGTGCCAGCAGCGCTCCGGGACAGGGTTTAGCCGGGGAGCTGTTTTTT. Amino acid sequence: CASSAPGQGLAGELFF.